A single sample gave rise to the 30 T cell receptor beta chains below, sequenced in a study of circulating and synovial CD4+ cells in juvenile arthritis. Only in-frame clones appear in the TCRdb table, and some are missing; sequencing was by immunoSEQ multiplex PCR. The profile covers 15,000 to 20,000 clones, with about 93% appearing a single time and approximately 0.71% taken by the ten largest. The sequencing input was CD4+ T cells from blood. Receptors originate from a human donor with juvenile idiopathic arthritis.

V and J are TRBV5-1 and TRBJ1-1; 9 nucleotides agree with TRBD1. Germline CDR1 SGHRS, CDR2 YFSETQ. J was trimmed by 7 bases and V by 4 bases; bases with no gene match: 2. CDR3 length: 12 residues. The CDR3 nucleotides read TGCGCCAGCAGCGTGGACAGGGGTGAAGCTTTCTTT. Protein product: CASSVDRGEAFF.

This rearrangement joins TRBV13 to TRBJ2-7, with a possible D match to TRBD1 (6 bases). Trimming cost V 2 bases and J 0 bases, with 17 bases left between them. CDR1 is PRHDT, CDR2 FYEKMQ, per germline (reference sequence). This CDR3 comprises 17 residues. The CDR3 nucleotides read TGTGCCAGCAGCTTACCAAGCCGGCAGGGGCCCTCCTACGAGCAGTACTTC. Residues: CASSLPSRQGPSYEQYF. The full variable domain, with the rest looked up from reference TRBV13 and TRBJ2-7, is AAGVIQSPRHLIKEKRETATLKCYPIPRHDTVYWYQQGPGQDPQFLISFYEKMQSDKGSIPDRFSAQQFSDYHSELNMSSLELGDSALYFCASSLPSRQGPSYEQYFGPGTRLTVT.

The rearrangement links TRBV11-3 to TRBJ2-2, with D hard to call. The CDR3 sequence is 12 residues long. The germline V gene has CDR1 SGHNT and CDR2 YENEEA. The V and J ends lost 5 bases and 8 bases respectively, with 9 bases between them. CDR3 sequence: CASSREAGELFF. The CDR3, as DNA: TGTGCCAGCAGCCGTGAAGCGGGGGAGCTGTTTTTT.

This rearrangement joins TRBV5-1 to TRBJ2-7; D call uncertain. The CDR3 has 12 amino acids. CDR1 is SGHRS, CDR2 YFSETQ, per germline. V lost 1 base and J lost 6, with 8 bases in between. The CDR3 sequence: CASSLNSPEQYF. Here the CDR3 DNA reads TGCGCCAGCAGCTTGAACTCTCCCGAGCAGTACTTC. Complete variable domain (other parts from reference TRBV5-1 and TRBJ2-7): KAGVTQTPRYLIKTRGQQVTLSCSPISGHRSVSWYQQTPGQGLQFLFEYFSETQRNKGNFPGRFSGRQFSNSRSEMNVSTLELGDSALYLCASSLNSPEQYFGPGTRLTVT.

The genes are TRBV6-6 and TRBJ1-3; D may be TRBD1 (6 bases). Germline V gene data show CDR1 as MNHNY and CDR2 as SVGAGI (reference sequence). The CDR3 is 15 amino acids. V lost 6 bases to trimming and J lost 0 bases, with 12 bases between them. CDR3: CASSRGGYSGNTIYF. CDR3 DNA: TGTGCCAGCAGCCGAGGGGGATACTCTGGAAACACCATATATTTT.

The chain links TRBV7-2 to TRBJ2-1; D perhaps matches TRBD2 (5 bases). Deletions cut 1 base from V and 8 bases from J, with 12 bases between. Germline CDR1 and CDR2: SGHTA and FQGNSA. The CDR3 consists of 14 residues. The CDR3 DNA reads as TGTGCCAGCAGCTTAGACCCCGGGGTCCATGAGCAGTTCTTC. Translating gives CASSLDPGVHEQFF.

The CDR3 spells CASSLARGGARADTQYF. The CDR3 DNA is TGTGCCAGCAGCTTAGCCCGCGGGGGGGCCAGGGCAGATACGCAGTATTTT. The V gene is TRBV7-8, the J gene TRBJ2-3; 9 nucleotides match TRBD2. The CDR3 has 17 residues. CDR1 is SGHVS and CDR2 is FQNEAQ in the germline V gene. Losses at the gene ends were 0 bases for V and 4 bases for J; bases not matched to a gene: 8.

The rearrangement uses TRBV9 and TRBJ2-1, with 9 bases lining up with TRBD2. Germline V gene data show CDR1 as SGDLS and CDR2 as YYNGEE. The CDR3 has 18 residues. J was trimmed by 4 bases and V by 0 bases; bases with no gene match: 11. In DNA, the CDR3 is TGTGCCAGCAGCGTAGTTCCGGAGCGGGGGGCCGGTTACAATGAGCAGTTCTTC. Translated, it gives CASSVVPERGAGYNEQFF. The complete variable domain, with remaining parts taken from reference TRBV9 and TRBJ2-1, reads DSGVTQTPKHLITATGQRVTLRCSPRSGDLSVYWYQQSLDQGLQFLIQYYNGEERAKGNILERFSAQQFPDLHSELNLSSLELGDSALYFCASSVVPERGAGYNEQFFGPGTRLTVL.

The gene calls are TRBV18 and TRBJ2-7, with D tentatively TRBD2 (6 bases). This CDR3 has 15 amino acids. Germline V CDR1 and CDR2: KGHSH, LQKENI. The V and J ends lost 0 bases and 0 bases respectively, with 9 bases between them. This CDR3 reads CASSPPGGISYEQYF. DNA for the CDR3: TGTGCCAGCTCACCACCGGGGGGTATCTCCTACGAGCAGTACTTC. The full variable domain, in which reference TRBV18 and TRBJ2-7 provide the parts outside the CDR3, is NAGVMQNPRHLVRRRGQEARLRCSPMKGHSHVYWYRQLPEEGLKFMVYLQKENIIDESGMPKERFSAEFPKEGPSILRIQQVVRGDSAAYFCASSPPGGISYEQYFGPGTRLTVT.

This clone showed up just a few times. The chain combines TRBV19 with TRBJ1-3, with unresolved D. Germline CDR1 LNHDA, CDR2 SQIVND (reference sequence). CDR3 length: 14 residues. Trimming removed 5 bases from V and 0 bases from J, with 8 bases in between. The CDR3 DNA follows: TGTGCCAGTAGTTGGCAGGACTCTGGAAACACCATATATTTT. Protein sequence: CASSWQDSGNTIYF.

There are a few counts of this clone. The chain joins TRBV27 to TRBJ2-5, with a tentative D call TRBD1 (6 bases). This CDR3 contains 15 residues. Trimming cost V 0 bases and J 9 bases, with 17 bases left between them. From germline, CDR1 is MNHEY and CDR2 SMNVEV (reference sequence). The CDR3 sequence is CASSLSWAEAGAQYF. Written as DNA, the CDR3 is TGTGCCAGCAGTTTATCCTGGGCGGAGGCAGGGGCCCAGTACTTC.

The genes are TRBV5-6 and TRBJ1-4; D is unresolved. V was clipped by 4 bases and J by 8 bases, with 18 bases between them. Germline CDR1 and CDR2: SGHDT and YYEEEE. The CDR3 consists of 15 residues. This chain's CDR3 is CASSPDGEAQEKLFF. The CDR3, as DNA: TGTGCCAGCAGCCCAGACGGGGAAGCCCAGGAAAAACTGTTTTTT.

This chain links TRBV4-1 with TRBJ2-7, with TRBD2 matching 10 bases. Per germline, CDR1 MGHRA and CDR2 YSYEKL. Losses at the gene ends were 2 bases for V and 3 bases for J; bases not matched to a gene: 10. There are 17 residues in the CDR3. In nucleotides, the CDR3 is TGCGCCAGCAGCCAAAATACCGGGACTAGCGAGAACTACGAGCAGTACTTC. This encodes CASSQNTGTSENYEQYF.

The chain carries TRBV7-9 and TRBJ2-7; 10 bases are a match to TRBD1. J was trimmed by 0 bases and V by 0 bases; bases with no gene match: 2. This CDR3 has 16 residues. Germline values: CDR1 SEHNR, CDR2 FQNEAQ (reference sequence). This chain's CDR3 is CASSLAGQGSSYEQYF. The DNA of the CDR3 is TGTGCCAGCAGCTTAGCGGGACAGGGGAGCTCCTACGAGCAGTACTTC.

V is TRBV6-5 and J is TRBJ1-5; D uncertain. CDR1 is MNHEY and CDR2 is SVGAGI in the germline V gene. The V gene lost 8 bases and the J gene lost 4 bases, with 9 bases spanning the gap. The CDR3 consists of 12 residues. The DNA for the CDR3 is TGTGCCAGCGGACTTTTTAATCAGCCCCAGCATTTT. It encodes CASGLFNQPQHF.

The sample holds one count of this clone. The genes are TRBV6-4 and TRBJ1-1; TRBD1 matches 8 bases. This CDR3 is 14 amino acids long. CDR1 and CDR2 (germline): MRHNA, SNTAGT. V was clipped by 6 bases and J by 0 bases; unmatched bases: 3. The chain's CDR3 is CASRRQGLNTEAFF. CDR3 DNA sequence: TGTGCCAGCAGACGACAGGGGCTGAACACTGAAGCTTTCTTT.

The rearrangement uses TRBV5-4 and TRBJ1-2; D remains ambiguous. This CDR3 region has 14 residues. The V end was cut by 1 base, the J end by 4 bases, with 11 bases between. Per germline, CDR1 SGHNT and CDR2 YYREEE (reference sequence). The chain's CDR3 is CASSLNGELYGYTF. The CDR3 nucleotides read TGTGCCAGCAGCTTGAACGGAGAACTCTATGGCTACACCTTC.

The chain's CDR3 is CASSPGAGGKNEQFF. The CDR3 DNA follows: TGTGCCAGCAGTCCCGGGGCGGGAGGTAAAAATGAGCAGTTCTTC. V and J are TRBV6-5 and TRBJ2-1; 8 bases line up with TRBD2. Trimming cost V 5 bases and J 7 bases; bases outside gene matches: 10. The CDR3 loop spans 15 amino acids. The V gene's germline CDR1 is MNHEY and CDR2 SVGAGI.

Comments on this clone: The same CDR3 is also encoded by other DNA sequences in this sample. The CDR3 loop reads CASSILDSPLHF. CDR3 sequence (DNA): TGTGCCAGTAGTATATTAGATTCACCCCTCCACTTT. V usage is TRBV19 and J usage is TRBJ1-6; no firm D call. Germline CDR1 is LNHDA and CDR2 is SQIVND (reference sequence). The CDR3 runs to 12 residues. The ends were cut back, 2 bases at V and 8 bases at J, with 4 bases in the middle.

The chain is built from TRBV5-1 and TRBJ1-2; TRBD1 matches at 8 bases. Looked up from germline, CDR1 is SGHRS and CDR2 is YFSETQ. V lost 3 bases to trimming and J lost 5 bases; unmatched junction nucleotides: 3. CDR3 length: 13 amino acids. CDR3 sequence (DNA): TGCGCCAGCAGCTCACAGGGGGAATATGGCTACACCTTC. Its protein is CASSSQGEYGYTF.

The chain combines TRBV10-3 with TRBJ1-4; D remains unclear. CDR1 and CDR2 (germline): ENHRY, SYGVKD. The V end was cut by 10 bases, the J end by 6 bases, with 21 bases between. This CDR3 has 15 residues. CDR3 coding DNA: TGTGCCACCAATGATCCGGGTCTTGAGGATGAAAAACTGTTTTTT. The encoded protein is CATNDPGLEDEKLFF.

This clone turned up a few times. The chain carries TRBV10-3 and TRBJ1-3; D possibly corresponds to TRBD1 (5 bases). Germline lookup yields CDR1 ENHRY and CDR2 SYGVKD. V lost 3 bases to trimming and J lost 12 bases, with 18 bases between them. CDR3 length: 14 residues. CDR3 in DNA: TGTGCCATCAGTGACCCACGGCTCGACACAGGCATATATTTT. The encoded protein is CAISDPRLDTGIYF.

This clone came up once. The genes are TRBV7-3 and TRBJ2-7; D call uncertain. The germline V and J ends were trimmed by 0 bases and 4 bases, with 7 bases remaining between them. The CDR3 totals 13 residues. CDR1 and CDR2 from the germline V gene are SGHTA and FQGTGA. CDR3 sequence reads: CASSLTVEYEQYF. The CDR3 DNA follows: TGTGCCAGCAGCTTAACTGTAGAATACGAGCAGTACTTC.

The chain combines TRBV5-4 with TRBJ2-5; the D is unclear. The CDR3 has 13 amino acids. CDR1 and CDR2 from the germline V gene are SGHNT and YYREEE (reference sequence). V lost 3 bases to trimming and J lost 0 bases, with 6 bases between them. CDR3 amino acids: CASSSQNQETQYF. CDR3 DNA: TGTGCCAGCAGCTCCCAAAACCAAGAGACCCAGTACTTC.

V is TRBV7-9 and J is TRBJ2-3; D is ambiguous. CDR1 and CDR2 (germline): SEHNR, FQNEAQ (reference sequence). Trimming shortened V by 1 base and J by 5 bases, and 4 bases separated the two germline ends. The CDR3 consists of 12 residues. CDR3 sequence reads: CASSLVEDTQYF. CDR3 nucleotides: TGTGCCAGCAGCTTAGTAGAAGATACGCAGTATTTT.

The rearrangement uses TRBV4-1 and TRBJ2-1; 13 nucleotides agree with TRBD2. The germline V gene has CDR1 MGHRA and CDR2 YSYEKL. V gave up 3 bases and J gave up 0 bases; unmatched junction bases: 8. CDR3 length: 19 residues. CDR3 residues: CASSQTRLAGGRSYNEQFF. The CDR3 DNA follows: TGCGCCAGCAGCCAGACCCGACTAGCGGGAGGCCGCTCCTACAATGAGCAGTTCTTC.

This clone was seen a single time. This chain connects TRBV4-1 to TRBJ2-7, with 11 nucleotides matching TRBD1. The CDR3 has 13 amino acids. V lost 6 bases to trimming and J lost 7 bases; unmatched junction nucleotides: 5. Germline values: CDR1 MGHRA, CDR2 YSYEKL. The CDR3 sequence: CASRGQGAREQYF. In DNA, the CDR3 is TGCGCCAGCAGAGGACAGGGGGCGAGGGAGCAGTACTTC.

As concerns this clone: Other DNA sequences in this sample translate to the same CDR3. This chain joins TRBV6-5 and TRBJ1-5; 7 bases match TRBD1. Germline values: CDR1 MNHEY, CDR2 SVGAGI. The V segment lost 6 bases and the J segment 2 bases; nucleotides outside the gene matches: 4. The CDR3 length is 14 residues. The CDR3, as DNA: TGTGCCAGCAGGGGGACAGTAGGCAATCAGCCCCAGCATTTT. It encodes CASRGTVGNQPQHF.

This sequence joins TRBV6-5 and TRBJ2-1, with 7 nucleotides matching TRBD1. Looked up from germline, CDR1 is MNHEY and CDR2 is SVGAGI. The V and J ends lost 8 bases and 6 bases, in that order; junction bases with no gene match: 10. The CDR3 extends over 14 amino acids. The CDR3 coding sequence is TGTGCCAGCCCCCCGGGACAGCTCCTCAATGAGCAGTTCTTC. Translation: CASPPGQLLNEQFF.

The chain carries TRBV9 and TRBJ1-2; 11 positions match TRBD1. The CDR3 sequence is 16 residues long. The germline V gene encodes CDR1 SGDLS and CDR2 YYNGEE. V shed 4 bases and J 4 bases; nucleotides not matched to a gene: 9. In DNA, the CDR3 is TGTGCCAGCAGCCCGGGACAGGGGGTTTGGGGCTATGGCTACACCTTC. Its translation: CASSPGQGVWGYGYTF. The complete variable domain, with remaining parts taken from reference TRBV9 and TRBJ1-2, reads DSGVTQTPKHLITATGQRVTLRCSPRSGDLSVYWYQQSLDQGLQFLIQYYNGEERAKGNILERFSAQQFPDLHSELNLSSLELGDSALYFCASSPGQGVWGYGYTFGSGTRLTVV.